A single sample gave rise to the 2 T cell receptor beta chains below, sequenced in a study of regulatory T cells in long-lasting Graves disease. Researchers made TCR beta libraries by using iRepertoire HTBI primers and running Arm-PCR on CDR3 regions. TCRdb reprocessed the multiplex PCR reads with MiXCR, giving one entry per CDR3 protein. Among roughly 500,000 distinct CDR3 sequences listed, approximately 15% were seen once. This sample's time point: newly diagnosed GD, antithyroid drugs for less than 3 months. From PBMCs, RNA was extracted and then used to make the TCR library. The data were also submitted as part of a second study, on T cells in Graves' hyperthyroidism and ophthalmopathy.

The sample in question was peripheral blood mononuclear cells (PBMCs), obtained at new diagnosis, from a patient treated with antithyroid drugs. The receptors were sampled from a man aged 25 to 40 with Graves disease.

V gene TRBV29-1 combines with J gene TRBJ1-4; D call uncertain. Trimming took off 3 bases at V and 5 bases at J, with 10 bases between the two ends. The germline CDR1 and CDR2 sequences are SQVTM and ANQGSEA. The CDR3 totals 13 residues. DNA of the CDR3: TGCAGCGTTGAGGGGAGAGACAATGAAAAACTGTTTTTT. Protein: CSVEGRDNEKLFF.

This clonotype was observed at least ten times. V and J are TRBV6-2 or TRBV6-3 and TRBJ2-7, with D perhaps assigned TRBD1 or TRBD2 (6 bases each). The V and J ends lost 0 bases and 2 bases respectively, with 11 bases between them. Germline CDR1 MNHEY, CDR2 SVGEGT. The length of the CDR3 is 15 residues. The CDR3 loop reads CASSYSMGGPYEQYF. CDR3 bases: TGTGCCAGCAGTTACTCGATGGGGGGCCCCTACGAGCAGTACTTC.